Listed here is a single TCR beta chain. Its antigen is not known. Time point defined: newly diagnosed GD, antithyroid drugs for less than 3 months. With RNA extracted from PBMCs as input, the TCR library was made. Germline lookup yields CDR1 MNHEY and CDR2 SVGEGT. Trimming left V 5 bases short and J 4 bases short, with 26 bases between. CDR3 length equals 18 residues. These data come from a study of regulatory T cells in long-lasting Graves disease. Overall study findings and caveats: Accuracy may have suffered from the small sample size.

CDR3 regions were amplified by Arm-PCR using iRepertoire HTBI primers to build TCR beta libraries. MiXCR was run by TCRdb on the multiplex PCR reads, yielding one entry per CDR3 protein. The data contain 510,000 or so distinct CDR3 sequences, approximately 12% of them singletons. These data also featured in a second study, about T cells in Graves' hyperthyroidism and ophthalmopathy.

The sequencing used peripheral blood mononuclear cells (PBMCs), collected at new diagnosis, from a patient treated with antithyroid drugs. The clonotype comes from a woman in her twenties or thirties with Graves disease. The genes are TRBV6-2 or TRBV6-3 and TRBJ1-2, with D hard to call. CDR3 sequence (DNA): TGTGCCAGCAGTGAAAGTTTGGCGTGGAGACTACAAGGCTATGGCTACACCTTC. Amino acids: CASSESLAWRLQGYGYTF.